This entry features one T cell receptor beta chain sequence. Its matching antigen is unknown. The entry originates in a study of PD-1 blockade in classical Hodgkin lymphoma. Assay: immunoSEQ multiplex PCR; the TCRdb copy retains only in-frame clones and omits some. The table includes about 5,000 clones, approximately 90% detected once. The sample's time point: newly diagnosed, previously untreated cHL patient sample. The study isolated CD8+ T cells from thawed PBMCs by magnetic negative selection. Comparators were PBMCs taken from newly diagnosed, untreated classical Hodgkin lymphoma. Study-wide results and caveats: It was reported that newly diagnosed patients had less baseline TCR diversity than healthy donors. Repertoire differences lack defined causes, possibly disease activity or prior therapy.

The source of this sequence is a human donor with classical Hodgkin lymphoma. Sequenced input: CD8+ T cells from blood.

CDR3 sequence reads: CASSMHFRGGSGRVGELFF. The CDR3 coding sequence is TGTGCCAGCAGCATGCACTTCAGGGGTGGTAGCGGGAGAGTCGGGGAGCTGTTTTTT. J is TRBJ2-2 and V is TRBV21-1; TRBD2, the table's D call, lacks a check against the DNA. TRBV21-1 is a documented pseudogene. This CDR3 is 19 amino acids long.